This record covers a single T cell receptor beta chain. Assay used: immunoSEQ multiplex PCR; TCRdb lists only in-frame clones, some missing. The top ten clones hold approximately 0.97% of a sample with almost 350,000 clones, roughly 90% of them seen once. This sample was taken from a study of blood T cell repertoires in COVID-19. Background on the study: Sample material is recorded as cDNA or gDNA derived from T cells, B-cell-depleted T cells, or PBMCs.

There are 19 residues in the CDR3. Losses at the gene ends were 2 bases for V and 0 bases for J; bases not matched to a gene: 12. CDR1 is MNHNS, CDR2 SASEGT, per germline. This chain connects TRBV6-1 to TRBJ2-4; 8 bases align to TRBD2. Specimen: PBMCs or T cells enriched from blood (not recorded which). The sequence derives from a woman aged 25 to 39 who had been exposed to COVID-19. The CDR3 spells CASSERGGGRSLAKNIQYF. CDR3 coding DNA: TGTGCCAGCAGTGAACGGGGGGGTGGCAGGTCCCTAGCCAAAAACATTCAGTACTTC.